Presented here are 31 T cell receptor beta chains from one specimen sequenced in a study of blood T cell repertoires in COVID-19. Assay: immunoSEQ multiplex PCR; the TCRdb copy retains only in-frame clones and omits some. The sample shows approximately 270,000 clones, under 90% of them seen only once. Sequencing was carried out using PBMCs or T cells enriched from blood (not recorded which). These TCRs come from a man aged 35 to 55 who had recovered from COVID-19.

A single count supports this clone. The rearrangement links TRBV5-4 to TRBJ1-6, with D possibly TRBD1 on 6 matching bases. This CDR3 spans 17 amino acids. Between the trimmed V and J ends, which lost 0 bases and 1 base, there was a span of 11 bases. The germline gives CDR1 SGHNT, CDR2 YYREEE (reference sequence). DNA of the CDR3: TGTGCCAGCAGCTTGGGCGGGGGGCAATCCTATAATTCACCCCTCCACTTT. Translation gives CASSLGGGQSYNSPLHF.

The rearrangement uses TRBV4-2 and TRBJ2-7; TRBD2 matches at 15 bases. This CDR3 is 19 amino acids long. Germline V gene data show CDR1 as LGHNA and CDR2 as YNFKEQ. V trimming: 0 bases; J trimming: 2 bases; junction bases outside the gene matches: 8. The CDR3 spells CASSQDGLAGGWEAYEQYF. DNA for the CDR3: TGTGCCAGCAGCCAAGACGGACTAGCGGGAGGGTGGGAAGCCTACGAGCAGTACTTC.

This chain joins TRBV30 and TRBJ1-1, with D maybe TRBD1 (6 bases). Germline CDR1 reads GTSNPN; CDR2 reads SVGIG (reference sequence). This CDR3 contains 16 residues. Trimming took off 4 bases at V and 0 bases at J, with 18 bases between the two ends. CDR3 in amino acids: CAWTLAGARMNTEAFF. Here the CDR3 DNA reads TGTGCCTGGACCCTAGCGGGGGCCAGGATGAACACTGAAGCTTTCTTT. Using reference TRBV30 and TRBJ1-1 for the parts outside the CDR3, the full variable domain is SQTIHQWPATLVQPVGSPLSLECTVEGTSNPNLYWYRQAAGRGLQLLFYSVGIGQISSEVPQNLSASRPQDRQFILSSKKLLLSDSGFYLCAWTLAGARMNTEAFFGQGTRLTVV.

CDR3 residues: CASSQRLAGGPYNEQFF. The CDR3 DNA follows: TGCGCCAGCAGCCAGCGACTAGCGGGAGGACCGTACAATGAGCAGTTCTTC. The chain employs TRBV4-1 and TRBJ2-1, with 13 positions matching TRBD2. This CDR3 region has 17 residues. Germline loops: CDR1 MGHRA, CDR2 YSYEKL. V lost 3 bases, J lost 4 bases, and 6 bases stayed unmatched.

The rearrangement joins TRBV5-8 to TRBJ2-3; 7 bases agree with TRBD1. Germline CDR1 SGHTS, CDR2 YDEGEE. Unmatched junction bases numbered 1, after V lost 0 bases and J lost 0 bases. The CDR3 totals 15 residues. CDR3 sequence reads: CASSLGRGSTDTQYF. The CDR3 region has the DNA TGTGCCAGCAGCTTGGGCAGGGGGAGCACAGATACGCAGTATTTT.

The genes are TRBV2 and TRBJ2-7; 9 bases fit TRBD2. V was clipped by 4 bases and J by 3 bases; unmatched bases: 1. The length of the CDR3 is 13 residues. Germline values: CDR1 SNHLY, CDR2 FYNNEI. The CDR3 bases are TGTGCCAGCAGTGTTAGCGGGAGCTACGAGCAGTACTTC. This gives the protein CASSVSGSYEQYF.

This chain joins TRBV19 and TRBJ1-1; D perhaps matches TRBD1 (5 bases). Germline V gene lookup returns CDR1 LNHDA and CDR2 SQIVND (reference sequence). Trimming stripped 7 bases from V and 6 bases from J, with 21 bases between. CDR3 length: 15 amino acids. CDR3 sequence: CASTSGGGDLSEAFF. Written as DNA, the CDR3 is TGTGCCAGTACCTCTGGCGGGGGTGATCTTTCTGAAGCTTTCTTT.

The chain has TRBV6-1 and TRBJ1-6; D is undetermined. The CDR3 is 13 amino acids. Trimming removed 0 bases at V and 12 bases at J, with 9 bases between. Germline V gives CDR1 MNHNS, CDR2 SASEGT. This CDR3 reads CASSEAIPGPLHF. For the CDR3, the DNA is TGTGCCAGCAGTGAAGCAATTCCGGGACCCCTCCACTTT.

J is TRBJ1-1 and V is TRBV12-3 or TRBV12-4; D unresolved. V lost 1 base, J lost 1 base, and 4 bases lay in between. This CDR3 has 13 residues. CDR3 bases: TGTGCCAGCAGTTTAGGGCCGAACACTGAAGCTTTCTTT. This codes for CASSLGPNTEAFF.

J is TRBJ2-1 and V is TRBV29-1; 8 bases fit TRBD2. CDR3 length: 13 residues. The trim removed 6 bases at V and 4 bases at J, leaving 5 bases unmatched. Germline V gene data show CDR1 as SQVTM and CDR2 as ANQGSEA. CDR3 loop: CSVRTGGYNEQFF. The CDR3 region has the DNA TGCAGCGTCCGAACGGGAGGGTACAATGAGCAGTTCTTC.

The chain is built from TRBV4-1 and TRBJ2-7; TRBD1 matches at 8 bases. The junction had 2 bases not matched to a gene; V was cut back by 5 bases and J by 5 bases. The germline gives CDR1 MGHRA, CDR2 YSYEKL. CDR3 length equals 12 residues. CDR3 loop: CASSSQGDEQYF. In DNA, the CDR3 is TGCGCCAGCAGCTCACAGGGGGACGAGCAGTACTTC.

This chain uses TRBV6-5 with TRBJ2-1; 15 positions agree with TRBD2. The CDR3 covers 13 residues. Germline CDR1 and CDR2: MNHEY and SVGAGI. Losses at the gene ends were 10 bases for V and 11 bases for J; bases not matched to a gene: 6. The CDR3 sequence: CATRTSGGGKQFF. The DNA for the CDR3 is TGTGCCACCAGGACTAGCGGGGGGGGTAAGCAGTTCTTC.

The chain recombines TRBV6-1 with TRBJ2-4, with D unclear. This CDR3 is built from 16 residues. V gave up 1 base and J gave up 3 bases, with 13 bases separating them. In germline, CDR1 is MNHNS, CDR2 SASEGT. In DNA, the CDR3 is TGTGCCAGCAGTGAAGGAATGGCACAAGTCAAAAACATTCAGTACTTC. Protein sequence: CASSEGMAQVKNIQYF.

The V and J genes are TRBV9 and TRBJ2-5; TRBD1 matches 7 bases. The germline V gene has CDR1 SGDLS and CDR2 YYNGEE. The CDR3 runs to 17 residues. Trimming at V came to 0 bases and at J to 5 bases, leaving 13 bases not matched to a gene. CDR3 in DNA: TGTGCCAGCAGCGTAGGGGCACAGGGGAGTGTGTCGGAGACCCAGTACTTC. Protein product: CASSVGAQGSVSETQYF.

The chain recombines TRBV20-1 with TRBJ1-2; D not resolved. The V end was cut by 3 bases, the J end by 4 bases, with 12 bases between. This CDR3 is built from 13 residues. Per the germline V gene, CDR1 is DFQATT and CDR2 is SNEGSKA (reference sequence). CDR3 residues: CSASRDKVYGYTF. CDR3 nucleotides: TGCAGTGCTAGTCGTGACAAGGTCTATGGCTACACCTTC.

V usage is TRBV6-5 and J usage is TRBJ2-3, with 12 nucleotides matching TRBD1. Trimming removed 4 bases from V and 7 bases from J; junction bases left unmatched: 6. This CDR3 is built from 15 residues. Germline values: CDR1 MNHEY, CDR2 SVGAGI. CDR3 sequence: CASSSPGQGAYTQYF. CDR3 coding DNA: TGTGCCAGCAGTTCACCGGGACAGGGGGCTTATACGCAGTATTTT.

The J gene is TRBJ1-1, the V gene TRBV6-4, with D maybe TRBD1 (6 bases). CDR3 length equals 13 residues. V was trimmed by 2 bases and J by 11 bases, leaving 15 bases between them. Germline V gives CDR1 MRHNA, CDR2 SNTAGT. CDR3 loop: CASSDVSTGGAFF. The DNA for the CDR3 is TGTGCCAGCAGTGACGTCTCTACGGGGGGCGCTTTCTTT.

V gene TRBV29-1 combines with J gene TRBJ1-1; D perhaps matches TRBD1 (5 bases). This CDR3 has 13 amino acids. Germline V gene lookup returns CDR1 SQVTM and CDR2 ANQGSEA. Trimming took off 3 bases at V and 6 bases at J, with 14 bases between the two ends. The CDR3 reads CSVDGGSAAEAFF. In DNA, the CDR3 is TGCAGCGTTGATGGGGGGTCCGCGGCTGAAGCTTTCTTT.

This sequence joins TRBV5-6 and TRBJ2-3; D is perhaps TRBD2 (5 bases). Germline lookup yields CDR1 SGHDT and CDR2 YYEEEE. Trimming took off 4 bases at V and 6 bases at J, with 21 bases between the two ends. The CDR3 consists of 16 residues. The CDR3 DNA reads as TGTGCCAGCAGCAGATTTTCACCCTCGGGGATGGATACGCAGTATTTT. Protein product: CASSRFSPSGMDTQYF.

The gene calls are TRBV3-1 (or the pseudogene TRBV3-2) and TRBJ1-1; D is possibly TRBD1 (5 bases). This CDR3 has 14 residues. Trimming shortened V by 2 bases and J by 5 bases, and 12 bases separated the two germline ends. Germline V CDR1 and CDR2: LGHDT, YNNKEL (reference sequence). The CDR3 DNA is TGTGCCAGCAGCCAACGGGGGGGAGAGACTGAAGCTTTCTTT. This encodes CASSQRGGETEAFF.

The J gene is TRBJ1-2, the V gene TRBV3-1 (or the pseudogene TRBV3-2), with 9 positions matching TRBD1. Germline CDR1 LGHDT, CDR2 YNNKEL (reference sequence). V was pared by 11 bases and J by 6 bases, with 16 bases of the junction left unmatched. CDR3 length equals 15 residues. CDR3: CAWQVVRDREDGYTF. The CDR3 coding sequence is TGTGCCTGGCAGGTAGTCCGGGACAGGGAGGATGGCTACACCTTC.

This chain links TRBV10-3 with TRBJ1-1; tentatively, D is TRBD1 (5 bases). CDR1 and CDR2 (germline): ENHRY, SYGVKD. Trimming cost V 2 bases and J 1 base, with 14 bases left between them. The CDR3 is 16 residues long. The chain's CDR3 is CAISEPAGQQNTEAFF. DNA for the CDR3: TGTGCCATCAGTGAGCCAGCGGGGCAGCAGAACACTGAAGCTTTCTTT.

The chain uses TRBV12-3 or TRBV12-4 and TRBJ2-7; no definite D call. Trimming took 6 bases from V and 0 from J, leaving 3 bases between them. CDR3 length equals 11 residues. CDR3 nucleotides: TGTGCCAGCAGCGGCTCCTACGAGCAGTACTTC. As protein: CASSGSYEQYF.

This chain joins TRBV27 and TRBJ2-5; TRBD1 matches at 9 bases. The CDR3 is made up of 13 amino acids. Looked up from germline, CDR1 is MNHEY and CDR2 is SMNVEV (reference sequence). Trimming at V came to 7 bases and at J to 1 base, leaving 1 base not matched to a gene. The CDR3 is CASKTGGQETQYF. The CDR3 DNA sequence: TGTGCCAGCAAGACAGGGGGCCAAGAGACCCAGTACTTC.

This clone was picked up a small number of times. The gene calls are TRBV6-5 and TRBJ1-2, with TRBD1 identical over 8 bases. There are 13 residues in the CDR3. Germline trimming cut 6 bases from V and 7 bases from J; bases unmatched to any gene: 7. Germline CDR1 MNHEY, CDR2 SVGAGI. The DNA of the CDR3 is TGTGCCAGCAGACCAAACACAGGGGGTGGCTACACCTTC. The encoded protein is CASRPNTGGGYTF.

V usage is TRBV11-2 and J usage is TRBJ2-7; no reliable D call. The CDR3 runs 12 residues. Trimming took off 5 bases at V and 3 bases at J, with 8 bases between the two ends. Germline loops: CDR1 SGHAT, CDR2 FQNNGV. As DNA, the CDR3 is TGTGCCAGCAGCCAAATAGACTACGAGCAGTACTTC. This codes for CASSQIDYEQYF.

The chain couples TRBV7-3 to TRBJ2-1; 11 positions match TRBD2. The CDR3 covers 15 residues. The ends lost 2 bases at V and 5 bases at J; junction bases unmatched: 2. The germline V gene has CDR1 SGHTA and CDR2 FQGTGA. CDR3 coding DNA: TGTGCCAGCAGCTTAGGGACTAGCGGAAACAATGAGCAGTTCTTC. The encoded protein is CASSLGTSGNNEQFF.

The chain couples TRBV4-3 to TRBJ2-1; D perhaps matches TRBD2 (6 bases). Trimming removed 0 bases from V and 0 bases from J, with 21 bases in between. CDR1 is LGHNA and CDR2 is YSLEER in the germline V gene. The CDR3 consists of 20 residues. DNA of the CDR3: TGCGCCAGCAGCCAAGATCAGTCTAATTGGCGGCGGGGCTCCTACAATGAGCAGTTCTTC. Residues: CASSQDQSNWRRGSYNEQFF.

As concerns this clone: The junction does not match germline at one end; this may be a read error. The chain joins TRBV5-1 to TRBJ2-7; D is possibly TRBD2 (6 bases). The CDR3 spans 15 residues. Germline CDR1 SGHRS, CDR2 YFSETQ. The CDR3 region has the DNA TGCGCCAGCAGCTTAACGGGAGTAACCTCCCACGAGCAGTACTTC. Amino acid sequence: CASSLTGVTSHEQYF.

The chain combines TRBV7-2 with TRBJ1-2, with TRBD1 matching over 10 bases. J lost 6 bases, V lost 5 bases, and 9 bases had no gene match. The CDR3 has 15 amino acids. Germline V gene sequence: CDR1 SGHTA, CDR2 FQGNSA. CDR3 protein: CASSLNRDRGHGYTF. The CDR3 DNA is TGTGCCAGCAGCCTTAACCGGGACAGGGGACATGGCTACACCTTC.

This chain links TRBV28 with TRBJ2-7; TRBD2 agrees at 13 bases. This CDR3 has 17 residues. J lost 0 bases, V lost 3 bases, and 5 bases had no gene match. In germline, CDR1 is MDHEN, CDR2 SYDVKM. CDR3 sequence (DNA): TGTGCCAGCAGTTTCCGACTAGCGGGAGGTGTCTCCTACGAGCAGTACTTC. Amino acid sequence: CASSFRLAGGVSYEQYF. The variable domain in full, with the rest retrieved from reference TRBV28 and TRBJ2-7, is DVKVTQSSRYLVKRTGEKVFLECVQDMDHENMFWYRQDPGLGLRLIYFSYDVKMKEKGDIPEGYSVSREKKERFSLILESASTNQTSMYLCASSFRLAGGVSYEQYFGPGTRLTVT.